The 10 T cell receptor beta chains below were found in one sample sequenced in a study of blood T cell repertoires in COVID-19. Only in-frame clones appear in the TCRdb table, and some are missing; sequencing was by immunoSEQ multiplex PCR. The sample holds about 170,000 clones, 80% to 85% seen once. The sequenced sample was peripheral blood. Receptor source: a human donor with acute or convalescent COVID-19. The donor label of this sample is uncertain.

The chain joins TRBV7-6 to TRBJ2-2; maybe TRBD2 (5 bases). CDR3 size: 14 residues. Trimming removed 3 bases from V and 6 bases from J, with 11 bases in between. The germline V gene has CDR1 SGHVS and CDR2 FNYEAQ. Written as DNA, the CDR3 is TGTGCCAGCAGCTTGTCTGCGGAGGCCGGGGAGCTGTTTTTT. Its translation: CASSLSAEAGELFF.

This CDR3 reads CASSTPTSPMVEQFF. The DNA for the CDR3 is TGTGCCAGTAGTACCCCGACTAGCCCCATGGTTGAGCAGTTCTTC. The J gene is TRBJ2-1, the V gene TRBV19, with 7 bases identical to TRBD2. The CDR3 extends over 15 amino acids. With 4 bases clipped from V and 9 bases from J, the junction kept 12 bases outside the gene matches. Per germline, CDR1 LNHDA and CDR2 SQIVND (reference sequence).

The chain carries TRBV4-1 and TRBJ2-1, with D possibly TRBD2 on 6 matching bases. Germline assignment: CDR1 MGHRA and CDR2 YSYEKL. CDR3 length: 17 amino acids. V lost 3 bases to trimming and J lost 1 base, with 16 bases between them. CDR3 in DNA: TGCGCCAGCAGCCAGAGTGGGGCGGGATGGTCCTACAATGAGCAGTTCTTC. Its protein product is CASSQSGAGWSYNEQFF.

The CDR3 nucleotides are TGTGCCTGGGCTGGAGGACGCCAAAGAGGGACTCGGAACACTGAAGCTTTCTTT. Residues: CAWAGGRQRGTRNTEAFF. The chain links TRBV30 to TRBJ1-1, with D possibly TRBD1 on 5 matching bases. The CDR3 is 18 residues long. Trimming stripped 5 bases from V and 1 base from J, with 26 bases between. The germline V gene has CDR1 GTSNPN and CDR2 SVGIG (reference sequence).

V usage is TRBV21-1 and J usage is TRBJ2-2; the table's TRBD1 call for D was not verified on the DNA. TRBV21-1 is a pseudogene. The CDR3 is 15 amino acids. The CDR3 nucleotides are TGTGCCAGCAGCAACCAACTAGGGGGCACCGGGGAGCTGTTTTTT. Encoded protein: CASSNQLGGTGELFF.

In nucleotides, the CDR3 is TGTGCCAGCAGCCAAGATCCTAGCGGGGGCACAGATACGCAGTATTTT. Translating gives CASSQDPSGGTDTQYF. This chain joins TRBV3-1 (or the pseudogene TRBV3-2) and TRBJ2-3; 9 nucleotides agree with TRBD2. CDR3 length: 16 amino acids. V lost 0 bases and J lost 1; bases outside the gene matches: 2. Germline CDR1 reads LGHDT; CDR2 reads YNNKEL (reference sequence).

This sequence joins TRBV7-9 and TRBJ1-2; D not certain. Trimming stripped 4 bases from V and 8 bases from J, with 20 bases between. CDR1 is SEHNR, CDR2 FQNEAQ, per germline (reference sequence). The length of the CDR3 is 15 residues. DNA for the CDR3: TGTGCCAGCAGCTCGGTCCAGCCTAACTATGGAGGCTACACCTTC. This gives the protein CASSSVQPNYGGYTF.

The chain is built from TRBV28 and TRBJ1-5, with unresolved D. CDR3 length: 15 amino acids. V lost 3 bases and J lost 0, with 9 bases in between. Germline V gives CDR1 MDHEN, CDR2 SYDVKM. CDR3 nucleotides: TGTGCCAGCAGTTTTCCCGGGTATAGCAATCAGCCCCAGCATTTT. It specifies CASSFPGYSNQPQHF.

The rearrangement joins TRBV2 to TRBJ2-1; 7 positions match TRBD2. The CDR3 contains 15 residues. V shed 6 bases and J 5 bases; nucleotides not matched to a gene: 10. Germline V gives CDR1 SNHLY, CDR2 FYNNEI. The CDR3 DNA sequence: TGTGCCAGCAGCGAGAGCGGGATACCCAACAATGAGCAGTTCTTC. Translation gives CASSESGIPNNEQFF.

This clone was recorded once. The rearrangement joins TRBV29-1 to TRBJ1-4; D gene ambiguous. This CDR3 contains 12 residues. Germline CDR1 and CDR2: SQVTM and ANQGSEA. V was cut by 1 base and J by 8 bases, with 8 bases left in between. This CDR3 reads CSVEVSREKLFF. As DNA, the CDR3 is TGCAGCGTTGAAGTATCGAGGGAAAAACTGTTTTTT.